These 13 T cell receptor beta chains were all obtained from the same sample, sequenced in a study of T cells in Graves' hyperthyroidism and ophthalmopathy. It was RNA transcripts that yielded the amplified TCR beta CDR3 regions. A first-round RT-PCR of the TCR CDR3 used the HTBI primer set. Each CDR3 protein gets one entry after TCRdb re-called the multiplex PCR reads with MiXCR. This table has roughly 700,000 distinct CDR3 sequences, 14% appearing once. Source material: blood. Receptors originate from a woman aged 18 to 35 with Graves' hyperthyroidism.

The V and J genes are TRBV29-1 and TRBJ2-2; tentatively, D is TRBD1 or TRBD2 (5 bases each). Germline CDR1 is SQVTM and CDR2 is ANQGSEA. CDR3 length equals 15 residues. Trimming shortened V by 6 bases and J by 2 bases, and 16 bases separated the two germline ends. The DNA of the CDR3 is TGCAGCGTCCCTACCGGGACGCTCAACACCGGGGAGCTGTTTTTT. Translation gives CSVPTGTLNTGELFF.

This clonotype came up many times. The chain links TRBV20-1 to TRBJ2-3, with a weak D call TRBD2 (6 bases). Trimming stripped 8 bases from V and 4 bases from J, with 16 bases between. CDR3 length equals 13 residues. The germline gives CDR1 DFQATT, CDR2 SNEGSKA (reference sequence). In DNA, the CDR3 is TGCAGTCGGAGGGAGGCCGAGGCAGATACGCAGTATTTT. Its translation: CSRREAEADTQYF.

With regard to this clonotype: This may be a read error, as it is one base from a much larger clone. The chain is built from TRBV4-2 and TRBJ2-7, with 11 positions matching TRBD2. This CDR3 spans 16 amino acids. Germline V lookup: CDR1 LGHNA, CDR2 YNFKEQ. The CDR3 loop is CASSQDLASGRRERYF. As DNA, the CDR3 is TGTGCCAGCAGCCAAGATCTGGCTAGCGGGAGGAGGGAGCGGTACTTC.

This clonotype was detected a few times. The V call is TRBV7-8, the J call TRBJ2-2; D not resolved. The CDR3 is 14 amino acids. In germline, CDR1 is SGHVS, CDR2 FQNEAQ. Trimming stripped 6 bases from V and 2 bases from J, with 10 bases between. CDR3 residues: CASRDTTNTGELFF. The DNA of the CDR3 is TGTGCCAGCAGAGATACTACTAACACCGGGGAGCTGTTTTTT.

This clonotype was detected a few times. V and J are TRBV5-1 and TRBJ2-1, with a weak D call TRBD2 (6 bases). This CDR3 has 15 residues. CDR1 SGHRS and CDR2 YFSETQ come from the germline V gene. Trimming took 5 bases from V and 0 from J, leaving 12 bases between them. The CDR3 DNA reads as TGCGCCAGCAGGCAGGCGGGAAGCTCCTACAATGAGCAGTTCTTC. It codes for CASRQAGSSYNEQFF.

Turning to this clonotype: One junction end disagrees with the germline gene, perhaps due to a read error. The chain employs TRBV7-9 and TRBJ2-7; 12 positions agree with TRBD1. There are 16 residues in the CDR3. Per the germline V gene, CDR1 is SEHNR and CDR2 is FQNEAQ (reference sequence). The CDR3 protein is CASSQIFGTGGYKQYF. DNA of the CDR3: TGTGCCAGCAGCCAGATTTTTGGGACAGGGGGCTACAAGCAGTACTTC.

The chain joins TRBV20-1 to TRBJ1-5; a weak D match, TRBD1 (6 bases). Trimming pared 6 bases from V and 0 bases from J, leaving 12 bases between. Germline lookup yields CDR1 DFQATT and CDR2 SNEGSKA (reference sequence). The CDR3 is 14 residues long. The CDR3 loop reads CSAAEGDSNQPQHF. Written as DNA, the CDR3 is TGCAGTGCCGCTGAGGGGGATAGCAATCAGCCCCAGCATTTT.

This clonotype has more than one count but fewer than ten. This chain uses TRBV28 with TRBJ2-4; possibly TRBD1 or TRBD2 for D (5 bases each). Trimming took 1 base from V and 8 from J, leaving 12 bases between them. This CDR3 spans 14 amino acids. Germline CDR1 reads MDHEN; CDR2 reads SYDVKM. The CDR3 bases are TGTGCCAGCAGTTTATCCTCTGGGGGAGACATTCAGTACTTC. This gives the protein CASSLSSGGDIQYF.

This rearrangement joins TRBV20-1 to TRBJ2-7; 7 bases are a match to TRBD2. Germline values: CDR1 DFQATT, CDR2 SNEGSKA (reference sequence). This CDR3 has 16 amino acids. Trimming at V came to 3 bases and at J to 4 bases, leaving 15 bases not matched to a gene. CDR3 DNA sequence: TGCAGTGCTAGTAATGCGGCTAGCGGAATAAAATACGAGCAGTACTTC. Protein product: CSASNAASGIKYEQYF.

This clonotype appeared many times. The chain combines TRBV20-1 with TRBJ2-3, with D uncertain. The CDR3 contains 14 residues. CDR1 is DFQATT and CDR2 is SNEGSKA in the germline V gene (reference sequence). V was trimmed by 3 bases and J by 0 bases, leaving 10 bases between them. The CDR3 bases are TGCAGTGCTAGTCCGTTCTCTAGCACAGATACGCAGTATTTT. Translating it yields CSASPFSSTDTQYF.

The V and J genes are TRBV27 and TRBJ2-2; D gene unclear. The length of the CDR3 is 15 residues. Germline V gives CDR1 MNHEY, CDR2 SMNVEV (reference sequence). Trimming took 4 bases from V and 1 from J, leaving 10 bases between them. The chain's CDR3 is CASSSLGLNTGELFF. CDR3 DNA sequence: TGTGCCAGCAGTTCCCTAGGGCTGAACACCGGGGAGCTGTTTTTT.

Many counts were recorded for this clonotype. This rearrangement joins TRBV27 to TRBJ2-7; a possible D gene is TRBD1 (5 bases). The CDR3 is 13 residues long. Germline V lookup: CDR1 MNHEY, CDR2 SMNVEV (reference sequence). Trimming took 5 bases from V and 4 from J, leaving 12 bases between them. CDR3 nucleotide sequence: TGTGCCAGCAGTCCCCAGACAGTTTACGAGCAGTACTTC. Protein sequence: CASSPQTVYEQYF.

This clonotype has at least ten counts. The J gene is TRBJ2-5, the V gene TRBV6-1, with D possibly TRBD2 on 5 matching bases. Germline CDR1 reads MNHNS; CDR2 reads SASEGT. The CDR3 has 14 residues. Trimming removed 6 bases from V and 0 bases from J, with 11 bases in between. CDR3 bases: TGTGCCAGCAGGCAGGCGGGTTACCAAGAGACCCAGTACTTC. Protein sequence: CASRQAGYQETQYF.